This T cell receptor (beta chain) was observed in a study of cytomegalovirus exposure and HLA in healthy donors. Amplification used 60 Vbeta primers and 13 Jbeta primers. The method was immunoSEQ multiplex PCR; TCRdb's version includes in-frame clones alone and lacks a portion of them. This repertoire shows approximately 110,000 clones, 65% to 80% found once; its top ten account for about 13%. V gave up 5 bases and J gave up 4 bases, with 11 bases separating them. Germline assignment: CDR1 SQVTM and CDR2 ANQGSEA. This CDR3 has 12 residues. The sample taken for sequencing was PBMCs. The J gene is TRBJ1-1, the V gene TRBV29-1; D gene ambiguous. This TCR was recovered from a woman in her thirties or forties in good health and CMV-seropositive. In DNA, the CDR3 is TGCAGCGTTATCGCGATCGGCACTGAAGCTTTCTTT. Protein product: CSVIAIGTEAFF.